The clone carrying this TCR beta chain was observed a handful of times. No antigen is known for it. This sample stems from a study of radiotherapy plus CTLA-4 blockade in lung cancer. General study findings and limits: Response was reportedly best predicted by early blood T cell clone dynamics, with interferon-beta.

Libraries were prepared by immunoSEQ multiplex PCR; TCRdb keeps only in-frame clonotypes and omits some of them. The sample yields about 27,000 clones, approximately 70% seen once. Per the germline V gene, CDR1 is MDHEN and CDR2 is SYDVKM. This CDR3 region has 12 residues. The V end lost 5 bases, the J end lost 5 bases, and 9 bases lay between the germline ends. The TCR comes from a human donor with non-small cell lung cancer who had stable disease on radiotherapy plus ipilimumab. The sequencing used peripheral blood, collected from a patient treated with radiotherapy plus ipilimumab. This chain uses TRBV28 with TRBJ1-1; D not certain. In nucleotides, the CDR3 is TGTGCCAGCAGTCTAGGGTATACTGAAGCTTTCTTT. Residues: CASSLGYTEAFF.